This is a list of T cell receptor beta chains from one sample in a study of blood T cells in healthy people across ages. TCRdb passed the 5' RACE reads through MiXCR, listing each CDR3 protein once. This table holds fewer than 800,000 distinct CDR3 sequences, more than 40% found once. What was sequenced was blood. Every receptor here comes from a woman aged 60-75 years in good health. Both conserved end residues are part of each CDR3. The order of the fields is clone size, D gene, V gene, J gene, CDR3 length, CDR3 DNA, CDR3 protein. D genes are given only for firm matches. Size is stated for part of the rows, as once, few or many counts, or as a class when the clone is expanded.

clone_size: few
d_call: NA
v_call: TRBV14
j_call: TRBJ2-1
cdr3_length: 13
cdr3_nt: TGTGCCAGCAGCCAAGATAGCGCAAGTGAGCAGTTCTTC
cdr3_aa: CASSQDSASEQFF

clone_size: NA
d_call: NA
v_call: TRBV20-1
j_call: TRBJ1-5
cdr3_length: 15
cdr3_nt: TGCAGTGCTGCTCGGGGGGGAACTAGCAATCAGCCCCAGCATTTT
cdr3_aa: CSAARGGTSNQPQHF

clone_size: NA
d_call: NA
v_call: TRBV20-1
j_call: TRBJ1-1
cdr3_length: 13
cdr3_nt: TGCAGTGCCATTCGGGGGACGGACACTGAAGCTTTCTTT
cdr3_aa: CSAIRGTDTEAFF

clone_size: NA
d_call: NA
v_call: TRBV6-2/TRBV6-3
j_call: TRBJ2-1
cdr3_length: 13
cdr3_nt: TGTGCCGTCAGGAGGACTGCCCAAGAGACCCAGTTCTTC
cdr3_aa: CAVRRTAQETQFF

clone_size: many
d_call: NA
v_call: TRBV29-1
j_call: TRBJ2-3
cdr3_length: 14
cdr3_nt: TGCAGCGTTGAACGAGGTTCCGAGGGAGATACGCAGTATTTT
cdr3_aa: CSVERGSEGDTQYF

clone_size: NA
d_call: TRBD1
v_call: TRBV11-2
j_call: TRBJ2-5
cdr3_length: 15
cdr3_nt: TGTGCCAGCAGTTCCGGGACAGGGGGCAGAGAGACCCAGTACTTC
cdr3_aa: CASSSGTGGRETQYF

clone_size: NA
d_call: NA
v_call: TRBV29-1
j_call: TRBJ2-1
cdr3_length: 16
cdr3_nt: TGCAGCGTTAATCTCGGGACAGCGGGAATATACAATGAGCAGTTCTTC
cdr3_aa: CSVNLGTAGIYNEQFF

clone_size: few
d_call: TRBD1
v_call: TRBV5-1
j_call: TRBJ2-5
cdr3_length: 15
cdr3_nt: TGCGCCAGCAGCCCGGGACAGGGGGCGATCAATGAGCAGTACTTC
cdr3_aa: CASSPGQGAINEQYF

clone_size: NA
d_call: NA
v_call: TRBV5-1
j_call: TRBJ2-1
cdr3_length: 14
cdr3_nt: TGCGCCAGCAGCGGGAGTAAGGGCTACAATGAGCAGTTCTTC
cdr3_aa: CASSGSKGYNEQFF

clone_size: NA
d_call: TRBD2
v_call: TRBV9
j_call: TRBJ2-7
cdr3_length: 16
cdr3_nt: TGTGCCAGCAGCGTAGGGGGACTACAGAGCTCCTACGAGCAGTACTTC
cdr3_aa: CASSVGGLQSSYEQYF

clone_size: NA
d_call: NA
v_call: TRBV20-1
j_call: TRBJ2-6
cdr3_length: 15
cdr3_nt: TGCAGTGCTAGAGCCGGGGGCTCTGGGGCCAACGTCCTGACTTTC
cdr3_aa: CSARAGGSGANVLTF

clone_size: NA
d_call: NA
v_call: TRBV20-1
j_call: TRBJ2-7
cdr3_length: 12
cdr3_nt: TGCAGTACAACAGGGCCCTCCTACGAGCAGTACTTC
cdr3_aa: CSTTGPSYEQYF

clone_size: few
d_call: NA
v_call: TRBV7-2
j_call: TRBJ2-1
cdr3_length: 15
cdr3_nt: TGTGCCAGCAGCCTAACCTCTAAGGTGGGGAATGAGCAGTTCTTC
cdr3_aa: CASSLTSKVGNEQFF

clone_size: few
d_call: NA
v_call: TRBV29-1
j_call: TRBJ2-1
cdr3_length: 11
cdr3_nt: TGCAGCGGCACCTACGGCGATGAGCAGTTCTTC
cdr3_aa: CSGTYGDEQFF

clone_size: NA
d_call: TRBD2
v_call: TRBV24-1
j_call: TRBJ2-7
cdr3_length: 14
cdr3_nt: TGTGCCACCAGTACTAGCGGGGGCTCCTACGAGCAGTACTTC
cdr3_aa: CATSTSGGSYEQYF

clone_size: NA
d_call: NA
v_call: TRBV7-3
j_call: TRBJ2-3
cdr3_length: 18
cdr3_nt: TGTGCCAGCAGCTTAAGTCAAAGGGGCGGTCTGAGCACAGATACGCAGTATTTT
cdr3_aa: CASSLSQRGGLSTDTQYF

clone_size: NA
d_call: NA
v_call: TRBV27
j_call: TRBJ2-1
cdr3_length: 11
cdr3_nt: TGTGCCAGCAGAATCGGAAATGAGCAGTTCTTC
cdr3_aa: CASRIGNEQFF

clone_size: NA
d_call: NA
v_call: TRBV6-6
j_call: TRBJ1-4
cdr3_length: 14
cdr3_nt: TGTGCCAGCATAAAGGGACTTACCAATGAAAAACTGTTTTTT
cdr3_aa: CASIKGLTNEKLFF